This TCR beta chain was profiled in a study of T cells in tuberculosis. Overall study results and limits: Some low-affinity tetramer-binding T cells may be absent from this sample.

Chain pairing is unknown; alpha and beta were sequenced separately. TCRdb's table, derived via immunoSEQ multiplex PCR, lists solely in-frame clones and lacks some. Of 60,000 or so clones listed, about four fifths are singletons. Germline V CDR1 and CDR2: MGHRA, YSYEKL. Trimming removed 4 bases from V and 2 bases from J, with 15 bases in between. The CDR3 is 16 amino acids. Sorting used thawed, overnight-rested PBMC stained with anti-CD3, a viability dye and GMM-loaded CD1B tetramer. The CD1B tetramers carried C32 glucose monomycolate purified from Rhodococcus equi. Tetramer-sorted PBMC had been CD14 monocyte-depleted before freezing. Each donor contributed 75,000 to 100,000 sorted tetramer-negative cells.

The receptor comes from an adult woman with latent tuberculosis. V and J are TRBV4-1 and TRBJ1-5; TRBD1 might be the D (5 bases). Sequencing was carried out using CD1b-GMM tetramer-negative cells sorted from PBMCs. DNA of the CDR3: TGCGCCAGCAGCCCGATCGGGGGTAGCGGCAATCAGCCCCAGCATTTT. The encoded protein is CASSPIGGSGNQPQHF.